This T cell receptor (beta chain) stems from a study of T cells in Graves' hyperthyroidism and ophthalmopathy. Study-level points and caveats: In the blood, most expanded thyroid clonotypes above 0.001 appeared as well.

CDR1 and CDR2 (germline): SGHVS, FNYEAQ. This CDR3 is built from 17 residues. Trimming took 4 bases from V and 4 from J, leaving 20 bases between them. RNA transcripts yielded amplified TCR beta CDR3 regions. The TCR CDR3 was amplified in a first-round RT-PCR using the HTBI primer set. TCRdb reanalysed the multiplex PCR reads using MiXCR and keeps one entry per CDR3 protein. The table includes about 560,000 distinct CDR3 sequences, 46% detected once. Comment on this clonotype: Its matching antigen is unknown.

This TCR derives from a woman aged 18 to 35 with Graves' hyperthyroidism. This chain joins TRBV7-6 and TRBJ1-3; D is ambiguous. The source material was peripheral blood or thyroid tissue (not recorded which). For the CDR3, the DNA is TGTGCCAGCAGCTCAAGCCCGGAAGGGAGAACGGGAAACACCATATATTTT. Protein sequence: CASSSSPEGRTGNTIYF. Full variable domain (outside the CDR3, taken from reference TRBV7-6 and TRBJ1-3): GAGVSQSPRYKVTKRGQDVALRCDPISGHVSLYWYRQALGQGPEFLTYFNYEAQQDKSGLPNDRFSAERPEGSISTLTIQRTEQRDSAMYRCASSSSPEGRTGNTIYFGEGSWLTVV.